These 3 T cell receptor beta chains were all obtained from the same sample, sequenced in a study of shared T cell receptors in the human thymus. This table comes from immunoSEQ multiplex PCR, and its TCRdb copy is limited to in-frame clones, with some not included. This sample has hundreds of thousands of clones; roughly 86% occur once, and the top ten carry roughly 0.0086%. The data also belong to a second study, concerning human thymus T cells.

Material for sequencing was thymocytes. The receptors were sampled from a boy in the first two years of life with a congenital heart defect.

The rearrangement uses TRBV4-3 and TRBJ2-2; TRBD1 matches 7 bases. The CDR3 sequence is 16 residues long. Germline V gene data show CDR1 as LGHNA and CDR2 as YSLEER. Unmatched junction bases numbered 9, after V lost 4 bases and J lost 4 bases. The CDR3 loop is CASSLKTGRVTGELFF. The DNA for the CDR3 is TGCGCCAGCAGCCTCAAGACAGGGCGAGTCACCGGGGAGCTGTTTTTT.

The J gene is TRBJ1-5, the V gene TRBV28; 8 positions match TRBD1. Germline trimming cut 2 bases from V and 3 bases from J; bases unmatched to any gene: 6. Looked up from germline, CDR1 is MDHEN and CDR2 is SYDVKM. There are 16 residues in the CDR3. CDR3: CASSLPRQGPNQPQHF. The CDR3, as DNA: TGTGCCAGCAGTTTACCCAGACAGGGGCCCAATCAGCCCCAGCATTTT.

V is TRBV15 and J is TRBJ2-5; a weak D match, TRBD1 (8 bases). The V and J ends lost 5 bases and 5 bases respectively, with 27 bases between them. This CDR3 has 18 residues. CDR1 is LNHNV and CDR2 is YYDKDF in the germline V gene (reference sequence). The DNA for the CDR3 is TGTGCCACCAGCCCAGGGAGGGCACAGGGGGGGGTTTTTGAGACCCAGTACTTC. Amino acid sequence: CATSPGRAQGGVFETQYF.